The 32 T cell receptor beta chains given below trace back to one sample, sequenced in a study of T cells in Graves' hyperthyroidism and ophthalmopathy. Amplification yielded TCR beta CDR3 regions, with RNA transcripts as the source. The HTBI primer set was used in a first-round RT-PCR of the TCR CDR3. One entry per CDR3 protein, called by TCRdb with MiXCR from the multiplex PCR reads. This sample has hundreds of thousands of distinct CDR3 sequences, with around 16% found just once. Sequencing was done on a sample of blood. The receptor source for this set is a woman aged 18-29 years with Graves' hyperthyroidism that later progressed to Graves' ophthalmopathy.

There are a few counts of this clonotype. This chain uses TRBV29-1 with TRBJ2-1; 7 positions match TRBD1. CDR1 is SQVTM and CDR2 is ANQGSEA in the germline V gene. Trimming took 4 bases from V and 1 from J; bases not matched to a gene: 16. CDR3 size: 18 residues. The CDR3, as DNA: TGCAGCGTTGCATTTATTGGGCGAGGGGGCGGGTCCTACAATGAGCAGTTCTTC. Amino acids: CSVAFIGRGGGSYNEQFF.

CDR3 coding DNA: TGTGCCAGCAGCGTAGCCACCCGCCCCGTAGAAAGGAATGAGCAGTTCTTC. Translation gives CASSVATRPVERNEQFF. The rearrangement joins TRBV9 to TRBJ2-1; D is unclear. The CDR3 is 17 amino acids. Germline CDR1 and CDR2: SGDLS and YYNGEE. V lost 0 bases and J 7 bases, leaving 20 bases between the germline ends.

The table lists this clonotype with a few counts. V usage is TRBV20-1 and J usage is TRBJ2-1; no clear D. Germline V gives CDR1 DFQATT, CDR2 SNEGSKA (reference sequence). The ends were cut back, 7 bases at V and 3 bases at J, with 13 bases in the middle. The CDR3 length is 13 residues. In DNA form, the CDR3 reads TGCAGTGACTCCCGTGGGGTCTACAATGAGCAGTTCTTC. Encoded protein: CSDSRGVYNEQFF.

This clonotype was counted ten times or more. This chain connects TRBV18 to TRBJ2-7; D perhaps matches TRBD1 (6 bases). The V end lost 5 bases, the J end lost 2 bases, and 10 bases lay between the germline ends. Germline V gene lookup returns CDR1 KGHSH and CDR2 LQKENI. This CDR3 region has 13 residues. The CDR3 nucleotides are TGTGCCAGCTCAAGGACAGAGGCCTACGAGCAGTACTTC. Translated: CASSRTEAYEQYF.

CDR3 protein: CASSLGGQLSPLHF. The CDR3 region has the DNA TGCGCCAGCAGCTTGGGAGGACAGCTTTCACCCCTCCACTTT. The chain links TRBV5-1 to TRBJ1-6; a possible D gene is TRBD1 (6 bases). There are 14 residues in the CDR3. V gave up 0 bases and J gave up 9 bases, with 10 bases separating them. Germline V lookup: CDR1 SGHRS, CDR2 YFSETQ. Together with reference TRBV5-1 and TRBJ1-6, the CDR3 gives the full variable domain: KAGVTQTPRYLIKTRGQQVTLSCSPISGHRSVSWYQQTPGQGLQFLFEYFSETQRNKGNFPGRFSGRQFSNSRSEMNVSTLELGDSALYLCASSLGGQLSPLHFGNGTRLTVT.

This clonotype came up many times. The chain couples TRBV27 to TRBJ2-3, with D possibly TRBD1 on 5 matching bases. The germline CDR1 and CDR2 sequences are MNHEY and SMNVEV (reference sequence). V gave up 3 bases and J gave up 3 bases, with 7 bases separating them. The CDR3 length is 13 residues. The CDR3 DNA follows: TGTGCCAGCAGTTTTAGGGGAACAGATACGCAGTATTTT. Protein: CASSFRGTDTQYF.

This chain links TRBV12-3 or TRBV12-4 with TRBJ2-1, with TRBD1 as a possible D gene (5 bases). There are 14 residues in the CDR3. Trimming removed 10 bases from V and 2 bases from J, with 15 bases in between. DNA of the CDR3: TGTGCCACCACAGTGGGGCTTACCTACAATGAGCAGTTCTTC. Translated, it gives CATTVGLTYNEQFF.

This sequence joins TRBV5-1 and TRBJ1-1; D possibly corresponds to TRBD1 (5 bases). Germline V lookup: CDR1 SGHRS, CDR2 YFSETQ. The CDR3 runs 15 residues. V lost 2 bases and J 4 bases, leaving 15 bases between the germline ends. The CDR3 reads CASSFPGQGSTEAFF. CDR3 nucleotide sequence: TGCGCCAGCAGCTTCCCTGGACAAGGGTCCACTGAAGCTTTCTTT.

This clonotype was seen at least ten times. The CDR3 region is CASSDTPGREQFF. The DNA for the CDR3 is TGTGCCAGCAGTGACACCCCAGGGAGAGAGCAGTTCTTC. The chain uses TRBV2 and TRBJ2-1; D may match TRBD1 or TRBD2 (5 bases each). The CDR3 sequence is 13 residues long. V was pared by 3 bases and J by 10 bases, with 13 bases between. Per germline, CDR1 SNHLY and CDR2 FYNNEI.

This clonotype was observed a handful of times. This chain connects TRBV5-1 to TRBJ1-4; 9 positions agree with TRBD1. The V gene end was trimmed by 1 base and the J gene end by 8 bases; junction bases not matched to a gene: 6. This CDR3 comprises 15 residues. From germline, CDR1 is SGHRS and CDR2 YFSETQ. As DNA, the CDR3 is TGCGCCAGCAGCTTGTCCGGGACAGGGTTGGAAAAACTGTTTTTT. Protein sequence: CASSLSGTGLEKLFF.

This clonotype was picked up many times. V is TRBV5-1 and J is TRBJ1-5, with D perhaps TRBD1 (5 bases). Germline V lookup: CDR1 SGHRS, CDR2 YFSETQ. The CDR3 length is 16 residues. V gave up 0 bases and J gave up 0 bases, with 10 bases separating them. The CDR3 sequence is CASSLEPGVSNQPQHF. In nucleotides, the CDR3 is TGCGCCAGCAGCTTGGAACCGGGGGTTAGCAATCAGCCCCAGCATTTT.

The gene calls are TRBV2 and TRBJ2-2; D gene uncertain. The CDR3 consists of 14 residues. Germline V gene lookup returns CDR1 SNHLY and CDR2 FYNNEI. The V end was cut by 7 bases, the J end by 4 bases, with 13 bases between. CDR3 sequence: CASKANSVTGELFF. The CDR3 DNA reads TGTGCCAGCAAGGCGAATTCGGTCACCGGGGAGCTGTTTTTT.

This clonotype was detected ten times or more. The V gene is TRBV3-1, the J gene TRBJ2-4, with 8 bases identical to TRBD2. Germline loops: CDR1 LGHDT, CDR2 YNNKEL (reference sequence). This CDR3 region has 17 residues. Trimming at V came to 4 bases and at J to 1 base, leaving 9 bases not matched to a gene. DNA for the CDR3: TGTGCCAGCAGCCTAGCGGGAACCCCCGGGGCCAAAAACATTCAGTACTTC. Its protein product is CASSLAGTPGAKNIQYF.

A single count supports this clonotype. It may be a read error: a sequence one base away is much more abundant. The chain recombines TRBV30 with TRBJ2-1; 11 bases are shared with TRBD2. CDR1 is GTSNPN and CDR2 is SVGIG in the germline V gene (reference sequence). This CDR3 is 16 amino acids long. The CDR3 region has the DNA TGTGCCTGGAGTGTTTCGGGACTAGCGGCCGAATATGACCAGTTCTTC. Its protein product is CAWSVSGLAAEYDQFF.

The chain is built from TRBV28 and TRBJ1-2; TRBD1 aligns across 8 bases. The V segment lost 4 bases and the J segment 8 bases; nucleotides outside the gene matches: 6. The CDR3 extends over 13 amino acids. Per the germline V gene, CDR1 is MDHEN and CDR2 is SYDVKM. This CDR3 reads CASSYQGAPGYTF. The DNA for the CDR3 is TGTGCCAGCAGTTACCAGGGGGCGCCAGGCTACACCTTC.

This clonotype showed up many times. The V call is TRBV7-6, the J call TRBJ2-1; no firm D call. V was trimmed by 5 bases and J by 7 bases, leaving 9 bases between them. The germline V gene encodes CDR1 SGHVS and CDR2 FNYEAQ. CDR3 length: 12 amino acids. The CDR3 sequence: CASSQTENEQFF. As DNA, the CDR3 is TGTGCCAGCAGCCAGACGGAAAATGAGCAGTTCTTC.

As for this clonotype: It may be a read error: a sequence one base away is much more abundant. This sequence joins TRBV3-1 and TRBJ1-1; TRBD1 agrees at 9 bases. The trim removed 0 bases at V and 6 bases at J, leaving 8 bases unmatched. The CDR3 has 16 residues. CDR1 and CDR2 from the germline V gene are LGHDT and YNNKEL (reference sequence). The DNA of the CDR3 is TGTGCCAGCAGCCAAGATCTTGGGACAGGGAGCCCTGAAGCTTTCTTT. It is translated as CASSQDLGTGSPEAFF. Using reference TRBV3-1 and TRBJ1-1 for the parts outside the CDR3, the full variable domain is DTAVSQTPKYLVTQMGNDKSIKCEQNLGHDTMYWYKQDSKKFLKIMFSYNNKELIINETVPNRFSPKSPDKAHLNLHINSLELGDSAVYFCASSQDLGTGSPEAFFGQGTRLTVV.

This clonotype showed up many times. V is TRBV20-1 and J is TRBJ1-1, with D perhaps TRBD1 (5 bases). Per germline, CDR1 DFQATT and CDR2 SNEGSKA (reference sequence). Trimming removed 6 bases at V and 2 bases at J, with 19 bases between. This CDR3 comprises 15 residues. CDR3 DNA sequence: TGCAGTGCGGAACCAGGGTCTTCAGAAAACACTGAAGCTTTCTTT. This sequence encodes CSAEPGSSENTEAFF.

Worth noting for this clonotype: A much larger clone lies a single base off, so this may be a read error. The chain has TRBV2 and TRBJ2-1; maybe TRBD1 (6 bases). The CDR3 is 13 residues long. The V gene's germline CDR1 is SNHLY and CDR2 FYNNEI. The CDR3 here is CASRADRNNKQFF. The CDR3 bases are TGTGCCAGCAGAGCGGACAGAAACAATAAGCAGTTCTTC. Full variable domain (remainder filled in from reference TRBV2 and TRBJ2-1): EPEVTQTPSHQVTQMGQEVILRCVPISNHLYFYWYRQILGQKVEFLVSFYNNEISEKSEIFDDQFSVERPDGSNFTLKIRSTKLEDSAMYFCASRADRNNKQFFGPGTRLTVL.

The genes are TRBV10-2 and TRBJ2-1, with D maybe TRBD2 (5 bases). V lost 3 bases and J 9 bases, leaving 12 bases between the germline ends. The CDR3 has 13 residues. Germline CDR1 reads WSHSY; CDR2 reads SAAADI. CDR3 region: CASSDPSGTEQFF. In DNA, the CDR3 is TGCGCCAGCAGTGACCCATCGGGAACTGAGCAGTTCTTC.

This clonotype turned up a few times. The V and J genes are TRBV20-1 and TRBJ2-7, with a tentative D call TRBD1 (6 bases). The CDR3 length is 17 residues. V was shortened by 0 bases and J by 1 base, with 19 bases between the two germline ends. Per the germline V gene, CDR1 is DFQATT and CDR2 is SNEGSKA (reference sequence). The CDR3 sequence: CSARDYEQGFASYEQYF. CDR3 coding DNA: TGCAGTGCTAGAGATTATGAACAGGGCTTTGCGTCCTACGAGCAGTACTTC.

V and J are TRBV30 and TRBJ2-5, with D perhaps TRBD2 (6 bases). CDR3 size: 16 residues. The ends were cut back, 5 bases at V and 5 bases at J, with 24 bases in the middle. CDR1 is GTSNPN and CDR2 is SVGIG in the germline V gene (reference sequence). The CDR3 is CAWGPLGGGSVETQYF. In nucleotides, the CDR3 is TGTGCCTGGGGACCCCTGGGGGGAGGATCAGTCGAGACCCAGTACTTC. Full variable domain (missing parts from reference TRBV30 and TRBJ2-5): SQTIHQWPATLVQPVGSPLSLECTVEGTSNPNLYWYRQAAGRGLQLLFYSVGIGQISSEVPQNLSASRPQDRQFILSSKKLLLSDSGFYLCAWGPLGGGSVETQYFGPGTRLLVL.

The V gene is TRBV12-3 or TRBV12-4, the J gene TRBJ1-1; 8 bases match TRBD1. Trimming took 8 bases from V and 0 from J; bases not matched to a gene: 8. CDR3 length: 15 residues. CDR3 DNA sequence: TGTGCCAGCGCGGGGTCAGGGGGCGTGAACACTGAAGCTTTCTTT. Protein product: CASAGSGGVNTEAFF.

This clonotype has a handful of counts. This chain connects TRBV28 to TRBJ2-6; 7 bases match TRBD1. This CDR3 spans 17 amino acids. Trimming cost V 7 bases and J 4 bases; bases outside gene matches: 13. From germline, CDR1 is MDHEN and CDR2 SYDVKM. The CDR3 spells CASKKPGQSLGANVLTF. The CDR3 DNA follows: TGTGCCAGCAAGAAGCCGGGACAGAGTCTGGGGGCCAACGTCCTGACTTTC.

Only a few counts were recorded for this clonotype. This rearrangement joins TRBV6-1 to TRBJ1-2; 9 nucleotides agree with TRBD1. V was clipped by 7 bases and J by 6 bases; unmatched bases: 12. This CDR3 has 15 amino acids. CDR1 and CDR2 (germline): MNHNS, SASEGT. CDR3: CASIPGQGKPHGYTF. CDR3 DNA: TGTGCCAGCATTCCGGGACAGGGTAAACCTCATGGCTACACCTTC.

V usage is TRBV7-2 and J usage is TRBJ2-1; weak D call: TRBD1 (5 bases). CDR1 is SGHTA, CDR2 FQGNSA, per germline. Trimming cost V 4 bases and J 5 bases, with 9 bases left between them. The CDR3 runs to 13 residues. CDR3 loop: CASSWGPNNEQFF. For the CDR3, the DNA is TGTGCCAGCAGCTGGGGCCCTAACAATGAGCAGTTCTTC.

J is TRBJ1-1 and V is TRBV3-1, with 7 bases matching TRBD1. The CDR3 runs to 17 residues. Germline CDR1 is LGHDT and CDR2 is YNNKEL (reference sequence). J lost 1 base, V lost 2 bases, and 10 bases had no gene match. The CDR3 DNA sequence: TGTGCCAGCAGCCAACGGTTACCGGGACAGAGGAACACTGAAGCTTTCTTT. Amino acids: CASSQRLPGQRNTEAFF. The full variable domain, rest sourced from reference TRBV3-1 and TRBJ1-1, is DTAVSQTPKYLVTQMGNDKSIKCEQNLGHDTMYWYKQDSKKFLKIMFSYNNKELIINETVPNRFSPKSPDKAHLNLHINSLELGDSAVYFCASSQRLPGQRNTEAFFGQGTRLTVV.

This clonotype was detected a few times. One end of the junction is discordant with germline, which a read error may explain. The V call is TRBV27, the J call TRBJ1-5; no clear D gene. CDR1 MNHEY and CDR2 SMNVEV come from the germline V gene (reference sequence). The CDR3 is 15 amino acids. CDR3 DNA: TGTGCCAGCAGTTTTCCCGGGGATAGAGGTCAGCACCAGCATTTT. It specifies CASSFPGDRGQHQHF.

Ten or more counts support this clonotype. This chain connects TRBV2 to TRBJ2-5, with a possible D match to TRBD1 (5 bases). Per the germline V gene, CDR1 is SNHLY and CDR2 is FYNNEI. The CDR3 spans 13 residues. V lost 6 bases, J lost 2 bases, and 10 bases lay in between. CDR3 DNA sequence: TGTGCCAGCAGAAAAGACAGTCAAGAGACCCAGTACTTC. It translates to CASRKDSQETQYF.

This clonotype was picked up a small number of times. This rearrangement joins TRBV4-1 to TRBJ2-7; 7 bases align to TRBD2. Germline V gene data show CDR1 as MGHRA and CDR2 as YSYEKL. Trimming cost V 0 bases and J 2 bases; bases outside gene matches: 7. This CDR3 region has 16 residues. CDR3 sequence (DNA): TGCGCCAGCAGCCAAGATTTTCCAGCGGGGCCCTACGAGCAGTACTTC. Amino acids: CASSQDFPAGPYEQYF.

The sample holds many counts of this clonotype. The chain is built from TRBV28 and TRBJ2-7; 7 positions match TRBD2. The V gene end was trimmed by 2 bases and the J gene end by 6 bases; junction bases not matched to a gene: 7. The CDR3 loop spans 14 amino acids. Germline V CDR1 and CDR2: MDHEN, SYDVKM. CDR3 nucleotides: TGTGCCAGCAGTTTAGCGGGAGAAACAGGCGAGCAGTACTTC. Its translation: CASSLAGETGEQYF.

This clonotype was detected only a few times. The chain couples TRBV29-1 to TRBJ1-1; 9 bases are shared with TRBD1. Germline V lookup: CDR1 SQVTM, CDR2 ANQGSEA. This CDR3 is 15 amino acids long. The trim removed 1 base at V and 4 bases at J, leaving 7 bases unmatched. CDR3 region: CSVEGEQGALTEAFF. The DNA for the CDR3 is TGCAGCGTTGAAGGGGAACAGGGGGCACTCACTGAAGCTTTCTTT.